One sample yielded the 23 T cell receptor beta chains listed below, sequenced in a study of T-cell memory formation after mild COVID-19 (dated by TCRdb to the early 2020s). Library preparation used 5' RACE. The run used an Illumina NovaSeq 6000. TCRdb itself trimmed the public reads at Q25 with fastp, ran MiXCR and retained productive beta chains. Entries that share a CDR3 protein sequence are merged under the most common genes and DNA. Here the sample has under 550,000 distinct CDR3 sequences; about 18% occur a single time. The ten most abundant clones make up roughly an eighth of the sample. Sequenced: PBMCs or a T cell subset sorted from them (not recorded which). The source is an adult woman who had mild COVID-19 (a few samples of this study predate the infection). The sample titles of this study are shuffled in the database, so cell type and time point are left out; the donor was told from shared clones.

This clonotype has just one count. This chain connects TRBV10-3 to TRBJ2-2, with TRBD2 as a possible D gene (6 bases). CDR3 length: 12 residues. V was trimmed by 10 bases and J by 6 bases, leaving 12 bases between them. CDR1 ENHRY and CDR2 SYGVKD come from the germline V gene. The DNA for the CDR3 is TGTGCCACGCGGGACTCACCCGGGGAGCTGTTTTTT. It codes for CATRDSPGELFF.

In DNA form, the CDR3 reads TGTGCCAGCAGTGAAGCGGCCGGATACTATGGCTACACCTTC. Translating it yields CASSEAAGYYGYTF. J is TRBJ1-2 and V is TRBV6-1; D call uncertain. The length of the CDR3 is 14 residues. Trimming removed 0 bases from V and 3 bases from J, with 8 bases in between. Germline V gives CDR1 MNHNS, CDR2 SASEGT.

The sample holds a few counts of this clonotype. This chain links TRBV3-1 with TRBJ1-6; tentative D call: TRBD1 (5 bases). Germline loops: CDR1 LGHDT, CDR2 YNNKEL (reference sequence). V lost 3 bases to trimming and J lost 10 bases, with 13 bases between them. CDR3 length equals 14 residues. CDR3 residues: CASSQATGGSPLHF. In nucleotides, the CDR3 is TGTGCCAGCAGCCAGGCAACAGGAGGATCACCCCTCCACTTT.

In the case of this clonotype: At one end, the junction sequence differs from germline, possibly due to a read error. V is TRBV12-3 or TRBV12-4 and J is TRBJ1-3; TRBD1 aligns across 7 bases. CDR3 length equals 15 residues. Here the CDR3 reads CASRASGTAGNTIYF. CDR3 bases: TGTGCCAGCAGGGCTTCCGGGACAGCTGGGAACACCATATATTTT.

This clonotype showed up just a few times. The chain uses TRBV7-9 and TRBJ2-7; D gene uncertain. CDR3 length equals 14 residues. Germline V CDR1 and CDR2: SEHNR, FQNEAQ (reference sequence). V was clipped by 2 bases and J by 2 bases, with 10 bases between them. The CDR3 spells CASSLYDGAYEQYF. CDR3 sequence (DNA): TGTGCCAGCAGCTTATATGACGGAGCCTACGAGCAGTACTTC.

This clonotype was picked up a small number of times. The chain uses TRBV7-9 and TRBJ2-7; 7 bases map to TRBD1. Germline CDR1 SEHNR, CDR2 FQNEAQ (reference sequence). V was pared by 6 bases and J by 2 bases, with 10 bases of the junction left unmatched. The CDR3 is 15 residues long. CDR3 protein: CASRPAGDSTYEQYF. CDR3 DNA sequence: TGTGCCAGCAGACCCGCCGGGGACAGCACCTACGAGCAGTACTTC.

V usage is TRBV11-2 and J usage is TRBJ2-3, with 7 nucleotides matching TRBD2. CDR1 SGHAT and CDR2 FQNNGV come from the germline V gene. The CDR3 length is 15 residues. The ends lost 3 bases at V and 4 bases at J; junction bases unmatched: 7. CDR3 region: CASSLGGGQSDTQYF. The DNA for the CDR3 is TGTGCCAGCAGCTTGGGGGGAGGGCAATCAGATACGCAGTATTTT.

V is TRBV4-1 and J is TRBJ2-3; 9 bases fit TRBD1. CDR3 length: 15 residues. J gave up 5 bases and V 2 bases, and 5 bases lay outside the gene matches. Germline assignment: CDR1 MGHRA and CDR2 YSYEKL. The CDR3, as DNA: TGCGCCAGCAGCCAAACGACAGGGGGATTAGATACGCAGTATTTT. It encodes CASSQTTGGLDTQYF.

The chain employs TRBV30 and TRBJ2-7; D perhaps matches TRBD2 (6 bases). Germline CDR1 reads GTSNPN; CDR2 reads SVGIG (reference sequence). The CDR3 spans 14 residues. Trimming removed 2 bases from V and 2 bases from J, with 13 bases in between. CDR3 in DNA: TGTGCCTGGAGTCCGGGGAGGAGAACCTACGAGCAGTACTTC. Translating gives CAWSPGRRTYEQYF.

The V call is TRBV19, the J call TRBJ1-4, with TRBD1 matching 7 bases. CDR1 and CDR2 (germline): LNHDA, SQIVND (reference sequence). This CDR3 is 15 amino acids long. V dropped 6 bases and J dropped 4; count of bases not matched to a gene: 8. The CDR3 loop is CASSSHRGINEKLFF. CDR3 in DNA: TGTGCCAGTAGCAGCCACAGGGGTATTAATGAAAAACTGTTTTTT. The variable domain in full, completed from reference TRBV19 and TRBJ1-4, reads DGGITQSPKYLFRKEGQNVTLSCEQNLNHDAMYWYRQDPGQGLRLIYYSQIVNDFQKGDIAEGYSVSREKKESFPLTVTSAQKNPTAFYLCASSSHRGINEKLFFGSGTQLSVL.

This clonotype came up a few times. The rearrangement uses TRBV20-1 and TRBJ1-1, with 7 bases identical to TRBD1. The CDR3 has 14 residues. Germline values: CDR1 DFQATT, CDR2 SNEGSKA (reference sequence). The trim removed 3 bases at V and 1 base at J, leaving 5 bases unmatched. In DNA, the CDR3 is TGCAGTGCTAGCCGACAGGGCTGGAACACTGAAGCTTTCTTT. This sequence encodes CSASRQGWNTEAFF.

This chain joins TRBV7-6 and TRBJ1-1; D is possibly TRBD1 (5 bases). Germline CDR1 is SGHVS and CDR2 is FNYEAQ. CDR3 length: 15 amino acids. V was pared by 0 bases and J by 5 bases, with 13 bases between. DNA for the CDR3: TGTGCCAGCAGCTTAGCGCAAGGGGCGCGGACTGAAGCTTTCTTT. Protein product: CASSLAQGARTEAFF.

DNA of the CDR3: TGCAGTGCTAGAGATGGTTATAGCGGGAGCGAGTATACGCAGTATTTT. It codes for CSARDGYSGSEYTQYF. This chain joins TRBV20-1 and TRBJ2-3; 9 bases map to TRBD2. The CDR3 runs to 16 residues. V lost 0 bases to trimming and J lost 7 bases; unmatched junction nucleotides: 11. The germline CDR1 and CDR2 sequences are DFQATT and SNEGSKA (reference sequence).

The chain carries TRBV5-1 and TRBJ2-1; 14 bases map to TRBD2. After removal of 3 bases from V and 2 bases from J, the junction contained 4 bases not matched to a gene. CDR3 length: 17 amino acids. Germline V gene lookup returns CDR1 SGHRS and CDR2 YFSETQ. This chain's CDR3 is CASSSGTSGGAYNEQFF. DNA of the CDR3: TGCGCCAGCAGCTCCGGGACTAGCGGGGGTGCCTACAATGAGCAGTTCTTC.

CDR3 DNA sequence: TGTGCCAGCAGTGAAATGGGGCGCCTCTATGGCTACACCTTC. Translating gives CASSEMGRLYGYTF. This sequence joins TRBV6-1 and TRBJ1-2; D may be TRBD1 (5 bases). The CDR3 is 14 amino acids. The V end was cut by 2 bases, the J end by 4 bases, with 11 bases between. Germline V gene sequence: CDR1 MNHNS, CDR2 SASEGT.

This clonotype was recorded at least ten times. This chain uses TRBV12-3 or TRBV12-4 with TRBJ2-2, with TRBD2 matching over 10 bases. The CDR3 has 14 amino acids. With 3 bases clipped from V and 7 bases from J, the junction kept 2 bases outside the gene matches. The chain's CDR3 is CASSFSSGSGELFF. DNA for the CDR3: TGTGCCAGCAGTTTTTCTAGCGGGAGCGGGGAGCTGTTTTTT.

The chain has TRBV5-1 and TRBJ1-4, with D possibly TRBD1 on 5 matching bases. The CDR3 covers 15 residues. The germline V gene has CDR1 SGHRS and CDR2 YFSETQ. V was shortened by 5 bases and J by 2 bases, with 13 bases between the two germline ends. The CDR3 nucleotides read TGCGCCAGCAGGGACCGGGGCCAGACTAATGAAAAACTGTTTTTT. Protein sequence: CASRDRGQTNEKLFF. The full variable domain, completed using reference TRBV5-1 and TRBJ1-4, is KAGVTQTPRYLIKTRGQQVTLSCSPISGHRSVSWYQQTPGQGLQFLFEYFSETQRNKGNFPGRFSGRQFSNSRSEMNVSTLELGDSALYLCASRDRGQTNEKLFFGSGTQLSVL.

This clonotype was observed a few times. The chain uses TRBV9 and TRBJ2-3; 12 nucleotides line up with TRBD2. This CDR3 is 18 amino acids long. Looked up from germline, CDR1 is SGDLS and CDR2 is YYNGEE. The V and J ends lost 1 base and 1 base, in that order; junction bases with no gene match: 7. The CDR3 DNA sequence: TGTGCCAGCAGCGTATCTAGCGGGAGGGCTGGGGGCACAGATACGCAGTATTTT. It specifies CASSVSSGRAGGTDTQYF.

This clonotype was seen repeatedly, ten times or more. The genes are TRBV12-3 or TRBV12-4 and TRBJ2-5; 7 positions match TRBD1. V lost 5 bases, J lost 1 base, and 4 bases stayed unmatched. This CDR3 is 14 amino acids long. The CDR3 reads CASSGQETQETQYF. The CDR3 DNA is TGTGCCAGCAGTGGACAGGAGACCCAAGAGACCCAGTACTTC.

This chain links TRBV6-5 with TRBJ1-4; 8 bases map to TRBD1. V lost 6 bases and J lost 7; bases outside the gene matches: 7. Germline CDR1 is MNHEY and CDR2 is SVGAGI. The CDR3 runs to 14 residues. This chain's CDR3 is CASRWTGSSEKLFF. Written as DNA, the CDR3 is TGTGCCAGCAGATGGACAGGGTCTAGTGAAAAACTGTTTTTT.

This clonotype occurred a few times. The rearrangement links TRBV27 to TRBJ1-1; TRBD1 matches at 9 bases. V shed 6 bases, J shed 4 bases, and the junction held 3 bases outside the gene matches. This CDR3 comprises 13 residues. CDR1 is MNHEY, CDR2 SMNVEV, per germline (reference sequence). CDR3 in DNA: TGTGCCAGCAGGCAGACAGGGGGCACTGAAGCTTTCTTT. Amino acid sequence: CASRQTGGTEAFF.

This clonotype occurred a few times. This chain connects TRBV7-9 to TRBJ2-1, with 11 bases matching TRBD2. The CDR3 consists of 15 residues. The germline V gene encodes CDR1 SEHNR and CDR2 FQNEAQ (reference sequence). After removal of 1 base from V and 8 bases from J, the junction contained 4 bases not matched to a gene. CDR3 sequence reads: CASSLVVLAGDEQFF. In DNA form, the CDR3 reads TGTGCCAGCAGCTTAGTAGTACTAGCGGGGGATGAGCAGTTCTTC.

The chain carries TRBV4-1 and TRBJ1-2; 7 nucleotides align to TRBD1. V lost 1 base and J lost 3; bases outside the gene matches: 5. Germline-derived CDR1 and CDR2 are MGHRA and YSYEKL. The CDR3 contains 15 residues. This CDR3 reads CASSQASQGDYGYTF. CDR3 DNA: TGCGCCAGCAGCCAAGCGTCTCAGGGGGACTATGGCTACACCTTC.